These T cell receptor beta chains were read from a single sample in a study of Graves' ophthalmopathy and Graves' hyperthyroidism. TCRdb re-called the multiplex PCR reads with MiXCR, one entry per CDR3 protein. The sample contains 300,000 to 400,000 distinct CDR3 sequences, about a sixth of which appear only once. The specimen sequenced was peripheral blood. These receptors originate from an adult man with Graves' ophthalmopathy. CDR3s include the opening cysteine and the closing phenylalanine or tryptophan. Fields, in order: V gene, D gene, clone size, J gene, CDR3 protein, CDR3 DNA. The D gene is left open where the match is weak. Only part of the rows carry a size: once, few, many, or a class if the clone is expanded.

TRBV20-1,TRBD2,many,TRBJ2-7,CSALGTSGYEQYF,TGCAGTGCCCTGGGGACTAGCGGCTACGAGCAGTACTTC
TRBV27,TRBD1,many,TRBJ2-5,CASRGEGQETQYF,TGTGCCAGCAGAGGAGAGGGACAGGAGACCCAGTACTTC
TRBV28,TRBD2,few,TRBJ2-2,CASTGGRATGELFF,TGTGCCAGCACAGGCGGGAGGGCCACCGGGGAGCTGTTTTTT
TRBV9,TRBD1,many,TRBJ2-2,CASSGYPGQDPGELFF,TGTGCCAGCAGCGGATACCCGGGACAGGACCCCGGGGAGCTGTTTTTT
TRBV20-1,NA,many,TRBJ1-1,CSASKVEAFF,TGCAGTGCTAGTAAGGTTGAAGCTTTCTTT
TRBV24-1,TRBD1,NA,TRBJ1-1,CATSTDREGTEAFF,TGTGCCACCAGTACCGACAGGGAGGGGACTGAAGCTTTCTTT
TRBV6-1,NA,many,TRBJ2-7,CASTPPGSYEQYF,TGTGCCAGCACTCCACCGGGCTCCTACGAGCAGTACTTC
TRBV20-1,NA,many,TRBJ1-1,CSASKAGAGRDTEAFF,TGCAGTGCTAGCAAAGCAGGGGCGGGAAGGGATACTGAAGCTTTCTTT
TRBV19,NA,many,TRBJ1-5,CASSIRQLSNQPQHF,TGTGCCAGTAGTATCCGACAGCTTAGCAATCAGCCCCAGCATTTT
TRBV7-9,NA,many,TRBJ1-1,CASSRTADTEAFF,TGTGCCAGCAGCCGGACAGCGGACACTGAAGCTTTCTTT
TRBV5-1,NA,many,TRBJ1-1,CASSSGVGTEAFF,TGCGCCAGCAGCTCCGGGGTTGGGACTGAAGCTTTCTTT
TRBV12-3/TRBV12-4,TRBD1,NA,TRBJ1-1,CASSLAGGQFNTEAFF,TGTGCCAGCAGTTTAGCCGGGGGACAGTTTAACACTGAAGCTTTCTTT
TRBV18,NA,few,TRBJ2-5,CASSPLATAQETQYF,TGTGCCAGCTCACCACTCGCGACGGCTCAAGAGACCCAGTACTTC
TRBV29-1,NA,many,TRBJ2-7,CSVVAQTYEQYF,TGCAGCGTTGTAGCGCAGACCTACGAGCAGTACTTC
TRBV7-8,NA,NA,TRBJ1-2,CASSERPFNYGYTF,TGTGCCAGCAGCGAAAGACCATTTAACTATGGCTACACCTTC